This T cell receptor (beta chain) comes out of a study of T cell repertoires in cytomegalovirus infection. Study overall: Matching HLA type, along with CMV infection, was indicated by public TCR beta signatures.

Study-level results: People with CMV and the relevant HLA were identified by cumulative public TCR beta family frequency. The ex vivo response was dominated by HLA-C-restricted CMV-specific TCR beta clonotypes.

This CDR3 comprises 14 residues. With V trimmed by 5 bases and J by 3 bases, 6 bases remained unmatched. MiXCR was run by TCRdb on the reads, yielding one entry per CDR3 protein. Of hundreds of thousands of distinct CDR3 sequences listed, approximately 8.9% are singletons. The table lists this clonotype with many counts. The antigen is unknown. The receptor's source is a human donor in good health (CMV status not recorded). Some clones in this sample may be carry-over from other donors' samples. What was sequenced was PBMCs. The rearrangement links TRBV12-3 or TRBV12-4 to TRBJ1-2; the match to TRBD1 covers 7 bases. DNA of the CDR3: TGTGCCAGCAGTCTGGACAGGTACGACTATGGCTACACCTTC. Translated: CASSLDRYDYGYTF.